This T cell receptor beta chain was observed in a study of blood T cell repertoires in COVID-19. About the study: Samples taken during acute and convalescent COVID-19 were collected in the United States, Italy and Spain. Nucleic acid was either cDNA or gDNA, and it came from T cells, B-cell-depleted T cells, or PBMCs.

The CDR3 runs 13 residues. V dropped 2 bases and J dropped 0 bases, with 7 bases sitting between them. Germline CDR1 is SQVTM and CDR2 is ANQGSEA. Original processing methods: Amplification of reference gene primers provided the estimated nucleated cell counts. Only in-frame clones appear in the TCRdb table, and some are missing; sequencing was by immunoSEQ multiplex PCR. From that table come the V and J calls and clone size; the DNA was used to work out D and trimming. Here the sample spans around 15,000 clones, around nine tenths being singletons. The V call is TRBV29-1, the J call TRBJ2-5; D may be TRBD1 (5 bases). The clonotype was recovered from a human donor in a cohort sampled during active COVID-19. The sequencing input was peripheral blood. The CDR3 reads CSVEKDNQETQYF. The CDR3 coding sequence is TGCAGCGTTGAAAAGGACAACCAAGAGACCCAGTACTTC.